Judged by abundance, the clone carrying this T cell receptor (beta chain) is medium-sized (0.01 to 0.1%). Its antigen is currently unknown. Per the germline V gene, CDR1 is SGHRS and CDR2 is YFSETQ. The V end was cut by 0 bases, the J end by 7 bases, with 5 bases between. This CDR3 contains 12 residues. The data were obtained in a study of cytotoxic CD8 clonotypes in ibrutinib-treated CLL. The wider study: Following a median about eleven months of treatment, with a range of 6 to 36, response samples were taken. General observations from the study: Measured clonality at baseline was greater than in age-matched healthy donors and tracked with circulating CD8+ T-cell counts. Different sampling times were used for sustained-remission and progressing patients. Elevated clonality accompanied ibrutinib response, with a return toward baseline values at progression.

Generated by immunoSEQ multiplex PCR, the TCRdb table keeps only in-frame clones and is missing some. The sample carries more than 8,500 clones, approximately 60% recorded once. The TCR originated in a human donor with chronic lymphocytic leukemia. V usage is TRBV5-1 and J usage is TRBJ2-1, with D possibly being TRBD1 (5 bases). Here the sequenced sample was PBMCs, taken before ibrutinib treatment. The CDR3: CASSLAGNEQFF. CDR3 nucleotides: TGCGCCAGCAGCTTGGCAGGGAATGAGCAGTTCTTC.